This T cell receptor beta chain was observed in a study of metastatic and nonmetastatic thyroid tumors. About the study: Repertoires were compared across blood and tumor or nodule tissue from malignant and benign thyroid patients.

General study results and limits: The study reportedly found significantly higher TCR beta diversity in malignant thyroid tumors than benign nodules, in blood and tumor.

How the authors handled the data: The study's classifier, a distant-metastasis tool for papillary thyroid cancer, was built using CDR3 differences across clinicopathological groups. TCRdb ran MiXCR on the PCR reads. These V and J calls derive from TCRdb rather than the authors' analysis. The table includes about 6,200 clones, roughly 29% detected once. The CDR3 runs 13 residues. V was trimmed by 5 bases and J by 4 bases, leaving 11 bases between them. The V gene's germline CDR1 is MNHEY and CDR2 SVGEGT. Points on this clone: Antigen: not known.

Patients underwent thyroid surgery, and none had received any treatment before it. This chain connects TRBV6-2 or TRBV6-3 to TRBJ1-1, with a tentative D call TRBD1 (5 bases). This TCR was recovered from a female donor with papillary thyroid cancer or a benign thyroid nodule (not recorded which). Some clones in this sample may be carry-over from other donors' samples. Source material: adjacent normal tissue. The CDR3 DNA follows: TGTGCCAGCAGTGATCAGGGTATCACTGAAGCTTTCTTT. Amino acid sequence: CASSDQGITEAFF.